The source of this TCR beta chain is a study of beta chain features in type 1 diabetes. The study, taken as a whole, reports: When Type 1 diabetes patients were examined, their TCRB CDR3s proved moderately but significantly shorter in all four CD4+ subsets. Patients' naive, central memory and regulatory TCRB repertoires appeared more alike than those of healthy donors. PCR might favor shorter templates, equally in patients and controls.

The table lists this clone with a few counts. The antigen is unknown. Looked up from germline, CDR1 is SGHNT and CDR2 is YYREEE (reference sequence). Deletions cut 4 bases from V and 4 bases from J, with 11 bases between. This CDR3 has 13 residues. Isolation of CD4+ naive, central memory, regulatory and stem cell-like memory cells was achieved by sorting via CD45RO/CCR7/CD25/CD127/CD95/CD27. Each of the sorted populations had a purity greater than 95%. TCRB transcripts that were expressed got sequenced, as all of the isolated RNA had been reverse transcribed. Sequenced by immunoSEQ multiplex PCR; TCRdb stores in-frame clones only, minus some. The data contain 640,000 or so clones, about 14% of them singletons.

The gene calls are TRBV5-4 and TRBJ2-5; possibly TRBD2 for D (5 bases). The clonotype comes from a man aged 18 to 29 with type 1 diabetes. What was sequenced was naive CD4+ T cells from blood. The CDR3 reads CASSADRGETQYF. CDR3 in DNA: TGTGCCAGCAGCGCGGATCGGGGAGAGACCCAGTACTTC.